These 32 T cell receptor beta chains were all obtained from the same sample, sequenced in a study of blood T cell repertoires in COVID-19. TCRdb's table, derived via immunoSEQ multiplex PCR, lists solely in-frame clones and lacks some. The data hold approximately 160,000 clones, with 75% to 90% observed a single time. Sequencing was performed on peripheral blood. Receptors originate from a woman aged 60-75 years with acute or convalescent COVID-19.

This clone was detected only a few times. CDR3 in DNA: TGTGCCAGCAGTGAGGTCGTTGGGGGCCGTAGCAATCAGCCCCAGCATTTT. Translation gives CASSEVVGGRSNQPQHF. This rearrangement joins TRBV2 to TRBJ1-5; a possible D gene is TRBD1 (6 bases). The CDR3 covers 17 residues. The V gene lost 3 bases and the J gene lost 0 bases, with 15 bases spanning the gap. CDR1 is SNHLY, CDR2 FYNNEI, per germline.

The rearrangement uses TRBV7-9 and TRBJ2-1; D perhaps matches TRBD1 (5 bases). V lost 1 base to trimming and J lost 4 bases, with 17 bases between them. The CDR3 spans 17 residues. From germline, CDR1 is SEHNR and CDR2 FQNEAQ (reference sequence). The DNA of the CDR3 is TGTGCCAGCAGCTTAGTGCTCGGCAGGGCAGGGTACAATGAGCAGTTCTTC. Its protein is CASSLVLGRAGYNEQFF.

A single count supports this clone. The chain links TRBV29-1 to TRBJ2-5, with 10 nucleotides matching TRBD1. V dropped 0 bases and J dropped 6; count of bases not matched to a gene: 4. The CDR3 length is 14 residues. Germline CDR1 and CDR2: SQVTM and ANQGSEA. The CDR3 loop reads CSVEEWTGGKTQYF. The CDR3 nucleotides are TGCAGCGTTGAAGAGTGGACAGGGGGAAAGACCCAGTACTTC.

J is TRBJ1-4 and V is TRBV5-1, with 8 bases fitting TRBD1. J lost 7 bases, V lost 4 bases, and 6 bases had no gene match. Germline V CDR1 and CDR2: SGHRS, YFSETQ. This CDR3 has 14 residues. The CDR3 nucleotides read TGCGCCAGCAGCACACAGGGGGAGGGTGAAAAACTGTTTTTT. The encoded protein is CASSTQGEGEKLFF.

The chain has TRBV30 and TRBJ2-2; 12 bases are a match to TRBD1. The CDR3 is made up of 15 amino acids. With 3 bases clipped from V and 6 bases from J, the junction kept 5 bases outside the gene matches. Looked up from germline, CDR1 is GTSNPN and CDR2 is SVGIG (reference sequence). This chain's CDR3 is CAWRGQGAPPGELFF. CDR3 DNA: TGTGCCTGGAGGGGACAGGGGGCGCCCCCCGGGGAGCTGTTTTTT.

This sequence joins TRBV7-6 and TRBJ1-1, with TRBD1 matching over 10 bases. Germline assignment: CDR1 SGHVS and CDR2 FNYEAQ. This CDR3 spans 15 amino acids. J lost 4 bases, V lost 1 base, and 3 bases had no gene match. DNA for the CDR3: TGTGCCAGCAGCTTAGGAGGGACAGGGGTCACTGAAGCTTTCTTT. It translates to CASSLGGTGVTEAFF.

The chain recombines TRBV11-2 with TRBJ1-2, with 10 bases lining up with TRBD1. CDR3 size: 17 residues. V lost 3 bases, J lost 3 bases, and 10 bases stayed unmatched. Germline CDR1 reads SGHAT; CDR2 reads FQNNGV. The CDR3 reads CASSLGQGFVSDYGYTF. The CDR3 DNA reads TGTGCCAGCAGCTTGGGACAGGGGTTTGTTTCGGACTATGGCTACACCTTC. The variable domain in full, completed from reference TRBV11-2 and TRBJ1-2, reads EAGVAQSPRYKIIEKRQSVAFWCNPISGHATLYWYQQILGQGPKLLIQFQNNGVVDDSQLPKDRFSAERLKGVDSTLKIQPAKLEDSAVYLCASSLGQGFVSDYGYTFGSGTRLTVV.

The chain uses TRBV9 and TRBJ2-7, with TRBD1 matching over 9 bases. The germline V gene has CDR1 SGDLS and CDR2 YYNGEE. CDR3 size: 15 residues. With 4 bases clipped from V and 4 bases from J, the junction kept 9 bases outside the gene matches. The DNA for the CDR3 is TGTGCCAGCAGCCCTACAGGGACAGGGAAATACGAGCAGTACTTC. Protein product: CASSPTGTGKYEQYF.

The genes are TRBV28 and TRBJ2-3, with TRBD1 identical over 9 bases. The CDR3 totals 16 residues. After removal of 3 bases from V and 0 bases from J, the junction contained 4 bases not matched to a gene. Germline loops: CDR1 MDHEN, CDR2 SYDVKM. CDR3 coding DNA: TGTGCCAGCAGTTTGACAGGGGGGGTTAGCACAGATACGCAGTATTTT. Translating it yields CASSLTGGVSTDTQYF.

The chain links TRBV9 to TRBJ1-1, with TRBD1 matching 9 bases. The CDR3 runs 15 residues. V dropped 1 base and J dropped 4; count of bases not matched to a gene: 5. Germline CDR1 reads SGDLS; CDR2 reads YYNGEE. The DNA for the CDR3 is TGTGCCAGCAGCGTAATGGGACAGGGTACCACTGAAGCTTTCTTT. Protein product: CASSVMGQGTTEAFF.

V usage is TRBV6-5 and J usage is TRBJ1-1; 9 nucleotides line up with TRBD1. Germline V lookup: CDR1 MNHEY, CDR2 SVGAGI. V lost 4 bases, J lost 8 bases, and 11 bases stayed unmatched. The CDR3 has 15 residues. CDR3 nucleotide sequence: TGTGCCAGCAGTTGGACAGGGGCGGCCCGACGGGAAGCTTTCTTT. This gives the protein CASSWTGAARREAFF.

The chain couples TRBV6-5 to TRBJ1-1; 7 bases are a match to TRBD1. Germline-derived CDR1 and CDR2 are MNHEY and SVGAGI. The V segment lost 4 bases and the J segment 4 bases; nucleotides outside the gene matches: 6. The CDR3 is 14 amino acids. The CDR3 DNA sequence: TGTGCCAGCAGTTTACAGGGGCCTGGCACTGAAGCTTTCTTT. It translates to CASSLQGPGTEAFF.

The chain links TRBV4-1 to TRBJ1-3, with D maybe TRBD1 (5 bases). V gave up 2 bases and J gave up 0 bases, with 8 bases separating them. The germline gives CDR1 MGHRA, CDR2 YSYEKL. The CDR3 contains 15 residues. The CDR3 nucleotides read TGCGCCAGCAGCCAACGACAGTCCTCTGGAAACACCATATATTTT. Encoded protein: CASSQRQSSGNTIYF.

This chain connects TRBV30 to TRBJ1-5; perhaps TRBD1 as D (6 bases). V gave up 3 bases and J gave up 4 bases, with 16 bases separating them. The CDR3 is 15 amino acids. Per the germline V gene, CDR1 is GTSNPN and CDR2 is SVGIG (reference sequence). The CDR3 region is CAWSLTGNKNQPQHF. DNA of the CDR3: TGTGCCTGGAGCCTTACAGGGAACAAAAATCAGCCCCAGCATTTT.

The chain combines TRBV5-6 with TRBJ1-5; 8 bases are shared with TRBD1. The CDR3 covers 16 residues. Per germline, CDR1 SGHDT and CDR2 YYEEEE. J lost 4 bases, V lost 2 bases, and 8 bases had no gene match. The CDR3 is CASSLRQGRTNQPQHF. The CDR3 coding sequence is TGTGCCAGCAGCTTACGACAGGGGAGAACAAATCAGCCCCAGCATTTT.

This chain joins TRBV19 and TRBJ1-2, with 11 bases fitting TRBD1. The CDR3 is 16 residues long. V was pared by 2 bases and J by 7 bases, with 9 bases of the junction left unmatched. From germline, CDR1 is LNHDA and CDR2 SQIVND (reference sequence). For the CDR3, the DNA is TGTGCCAGTAGTATATCGCCCGCCGGGACAGGGGGTGGCTACACCTTC. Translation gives CASSISPAGTGGGYTF.

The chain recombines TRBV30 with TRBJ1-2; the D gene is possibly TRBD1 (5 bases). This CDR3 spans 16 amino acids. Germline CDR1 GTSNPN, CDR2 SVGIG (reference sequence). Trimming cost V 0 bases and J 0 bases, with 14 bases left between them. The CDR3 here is CAWSVPPRVSNYGYTF. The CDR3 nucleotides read TGTGCCTGGAGTGTCCCTCCCAGGGTCTCTAACTATGGCTACACCTTC.

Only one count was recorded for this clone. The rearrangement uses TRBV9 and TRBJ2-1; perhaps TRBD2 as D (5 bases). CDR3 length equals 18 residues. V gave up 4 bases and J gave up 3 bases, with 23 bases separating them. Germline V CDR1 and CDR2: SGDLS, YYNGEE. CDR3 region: CASSSRSPGERLYNEQFF. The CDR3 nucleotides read TGTGCCAGCAGCTCTCGGAGCCCCGGGGAGCGACTCTACAATGAGCAGTTCTTC.

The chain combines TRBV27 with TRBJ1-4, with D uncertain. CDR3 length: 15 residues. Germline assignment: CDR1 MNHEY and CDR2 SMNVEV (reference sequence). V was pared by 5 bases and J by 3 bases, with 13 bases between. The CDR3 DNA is TGTGCCAGCAGTAACCTCGGGTCCTCTAATGAAAAACTGTTTTTT. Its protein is CASSNLGSSNEKLFF.

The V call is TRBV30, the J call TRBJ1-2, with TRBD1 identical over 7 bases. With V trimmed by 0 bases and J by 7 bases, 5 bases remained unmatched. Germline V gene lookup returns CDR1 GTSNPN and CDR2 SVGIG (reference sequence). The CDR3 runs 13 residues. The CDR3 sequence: CAWSVYRGGGYTF. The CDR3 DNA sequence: TGTGCCTGGAGTGTATACAGGGGAGGTGGCTACACCTTC. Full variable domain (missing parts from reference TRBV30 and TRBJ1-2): SQTIHQWPATLVQPVGSPLSLECTVEGTSNPNLYWYRQAAGRGLQLLFYSVGIGQISSEVPQNLSASRPQDRQFILSSKKLLLSDSGFYLCAWSVYRGGGYTFGSGTRLTVV.

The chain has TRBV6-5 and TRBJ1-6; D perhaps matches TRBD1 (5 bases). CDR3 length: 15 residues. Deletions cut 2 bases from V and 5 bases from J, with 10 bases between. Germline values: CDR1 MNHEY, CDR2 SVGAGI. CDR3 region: CASSYAARDNSPLHF. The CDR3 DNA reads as TGTGCCAGCAGTTACGCGGCCAGGGATAATTCACCCCTCCACTTT.

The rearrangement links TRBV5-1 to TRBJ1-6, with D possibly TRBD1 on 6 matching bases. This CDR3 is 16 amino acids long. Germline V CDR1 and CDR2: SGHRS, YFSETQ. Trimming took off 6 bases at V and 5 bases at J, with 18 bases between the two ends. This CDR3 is CASNLSPGHNNSPLHF. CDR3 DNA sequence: TGCGCCAGCAACCTAAGTCCGGGACACAATAATTCACCCCTCCACTTT.

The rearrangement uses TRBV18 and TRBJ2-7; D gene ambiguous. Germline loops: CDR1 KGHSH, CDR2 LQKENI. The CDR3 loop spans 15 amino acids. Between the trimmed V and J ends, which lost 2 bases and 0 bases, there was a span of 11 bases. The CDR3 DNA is TGTGCCAGCTCACCATTCGTGAAGAGCTCCTACGAGCAGTACTTC. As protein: CASSPFVKSSYEQYF.

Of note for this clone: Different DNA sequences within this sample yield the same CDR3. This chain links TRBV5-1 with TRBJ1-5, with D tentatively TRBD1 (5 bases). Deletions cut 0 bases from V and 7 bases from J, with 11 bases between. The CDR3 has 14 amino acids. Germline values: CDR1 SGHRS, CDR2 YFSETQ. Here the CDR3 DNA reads TGCGCCAGCAGCTTGGCTCAGGGAGGACAGCCCCAGCATTTT. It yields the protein CASSLAQGGQPQHF.

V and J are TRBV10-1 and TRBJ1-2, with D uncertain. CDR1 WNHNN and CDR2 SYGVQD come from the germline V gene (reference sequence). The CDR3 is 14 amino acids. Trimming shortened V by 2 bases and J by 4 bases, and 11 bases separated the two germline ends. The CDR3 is CASSETGTPYGYTF. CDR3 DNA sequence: TGCGCCAGCAGTGAGACGGGAACCCCCTATGGCTACACCTTC.

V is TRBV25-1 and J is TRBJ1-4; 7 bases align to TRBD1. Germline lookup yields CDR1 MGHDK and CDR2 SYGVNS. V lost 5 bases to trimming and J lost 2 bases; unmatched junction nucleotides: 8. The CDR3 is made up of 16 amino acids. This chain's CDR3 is CASSSPRGLTNEKLFF. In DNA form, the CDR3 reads TGTGCCAGCAGTTCCCCTAGGGGGCTTACTAATGAAAAACTGTTTTTT.

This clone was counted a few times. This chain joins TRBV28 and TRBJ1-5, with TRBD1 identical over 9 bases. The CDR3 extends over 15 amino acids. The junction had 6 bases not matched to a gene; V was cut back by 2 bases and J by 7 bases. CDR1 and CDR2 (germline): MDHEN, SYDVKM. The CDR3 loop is CASSLGQGFRQPQHF. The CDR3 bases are TGTGCCAGCAGTTTAGGACAGGGGTTTAGGCAGCCCCAGCATTTT.

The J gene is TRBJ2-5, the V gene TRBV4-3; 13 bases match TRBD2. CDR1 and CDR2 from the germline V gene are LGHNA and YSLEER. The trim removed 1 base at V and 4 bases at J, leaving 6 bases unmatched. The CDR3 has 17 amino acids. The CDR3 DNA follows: TGCGCCAGCAGCCAAGGTGGGACTAGCGGGGAACGAGAGACCCAGTACTTC. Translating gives CASSQGGTSGERETQYF.

The CDR3 sequence: CASSPQSGAGQPQHF. Here the CDR3 DNA reads TGTGCCAGCTCACCTCAGTCAGGGGCCGGTCAGCCCCAGCATTTT. This chain joins TRBV18 and TRBJ1-5, with D perhaps TRBD1 (6 bases). Trimming pared 3 bases from V and 6 bases from J, leaving 15 bases between. This CDR3 comprises 15 residues. The germline V gene has CDR1 KGHSH and CDR2 LQKENI.

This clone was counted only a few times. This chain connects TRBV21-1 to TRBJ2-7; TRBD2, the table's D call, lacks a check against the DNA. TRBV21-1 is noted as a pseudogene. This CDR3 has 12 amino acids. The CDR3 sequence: CASSMTSAEQYF. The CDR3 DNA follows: TGTGCCAGCAGCATGACCAGCGCCGAGCAGTACTTC.

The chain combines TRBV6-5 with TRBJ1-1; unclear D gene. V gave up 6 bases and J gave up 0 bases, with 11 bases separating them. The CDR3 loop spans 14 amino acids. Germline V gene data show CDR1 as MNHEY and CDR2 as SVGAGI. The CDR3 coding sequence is TGTGCCAGCAGCTGGATAGGAGTGAACACTGAAGCTTTCTTT. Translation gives CASSWIGVNTEAFF.

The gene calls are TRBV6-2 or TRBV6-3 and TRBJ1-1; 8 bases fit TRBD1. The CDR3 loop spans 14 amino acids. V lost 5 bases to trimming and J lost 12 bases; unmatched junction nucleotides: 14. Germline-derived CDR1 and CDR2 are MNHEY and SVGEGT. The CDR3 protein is CASSQTGQGARSFF. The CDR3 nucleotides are TGTGCCAGCAGTCAGACGGGCCAGGGGGCTAGATCTTTCTTT.